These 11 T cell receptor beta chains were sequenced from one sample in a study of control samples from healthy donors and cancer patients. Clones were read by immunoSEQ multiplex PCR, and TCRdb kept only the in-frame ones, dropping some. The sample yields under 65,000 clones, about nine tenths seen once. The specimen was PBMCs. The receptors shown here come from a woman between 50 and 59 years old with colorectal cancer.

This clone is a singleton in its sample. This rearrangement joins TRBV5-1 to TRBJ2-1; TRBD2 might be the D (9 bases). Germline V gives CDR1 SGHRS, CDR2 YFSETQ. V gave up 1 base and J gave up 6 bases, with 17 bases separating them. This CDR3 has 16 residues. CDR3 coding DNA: TGCGCCAGCAGCTTGTTGCCTAGCGGGACAGGCAATGAGCAGTTCTTC. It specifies CASSLLPSGTGNEQFF.

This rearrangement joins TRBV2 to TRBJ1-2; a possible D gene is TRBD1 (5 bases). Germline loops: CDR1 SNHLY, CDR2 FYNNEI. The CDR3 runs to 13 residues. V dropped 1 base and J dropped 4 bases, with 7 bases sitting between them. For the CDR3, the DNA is TGTGCCAGCAGTGAAGAGACAGTCTATGGCTACACCTTC. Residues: CASSEETVYGYTF.

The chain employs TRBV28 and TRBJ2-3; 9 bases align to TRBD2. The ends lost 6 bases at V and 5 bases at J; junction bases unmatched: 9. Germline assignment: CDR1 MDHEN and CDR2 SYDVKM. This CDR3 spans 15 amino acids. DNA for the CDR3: TGTGCCAGCAGACACGGACTAGCGCTCAGAGATACGCAGTATTTT. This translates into CASRHGLALRDTQYF.

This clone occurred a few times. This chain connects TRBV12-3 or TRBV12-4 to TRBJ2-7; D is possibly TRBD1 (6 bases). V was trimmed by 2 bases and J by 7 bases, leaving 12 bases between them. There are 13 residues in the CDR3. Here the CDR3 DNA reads TGTGCCAGCAGTTTAAGGGGCCAGGGGGAGCAGTACTTC. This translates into CASSLRGQGEQYF.

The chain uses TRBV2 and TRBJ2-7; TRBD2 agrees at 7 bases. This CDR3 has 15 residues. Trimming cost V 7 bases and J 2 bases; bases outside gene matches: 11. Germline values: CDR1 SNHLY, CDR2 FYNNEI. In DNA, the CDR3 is TGTGCCAGCACCCAAGGGGCTAGCGGCACCTACGAGCAGTACTTC. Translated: CASTQGASGTYEQYF.

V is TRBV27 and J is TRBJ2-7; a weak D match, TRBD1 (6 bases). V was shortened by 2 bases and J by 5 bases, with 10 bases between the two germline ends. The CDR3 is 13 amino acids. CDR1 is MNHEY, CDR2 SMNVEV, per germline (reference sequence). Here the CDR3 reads CASSLTGSNEQYF. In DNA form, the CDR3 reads TGTGCCAGCAGTTTAACAGGGAGCAACGAGCAGTACTTC.

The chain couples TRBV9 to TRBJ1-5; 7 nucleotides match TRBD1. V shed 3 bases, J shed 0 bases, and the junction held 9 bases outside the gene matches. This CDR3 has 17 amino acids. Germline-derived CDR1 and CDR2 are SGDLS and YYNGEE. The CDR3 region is CASSEGTVITSNQPQHF. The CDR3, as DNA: TGTGCCAGCAGCGAGGGGACAGTTATTACTAGCAATCAGCCCCAGCATTTT.

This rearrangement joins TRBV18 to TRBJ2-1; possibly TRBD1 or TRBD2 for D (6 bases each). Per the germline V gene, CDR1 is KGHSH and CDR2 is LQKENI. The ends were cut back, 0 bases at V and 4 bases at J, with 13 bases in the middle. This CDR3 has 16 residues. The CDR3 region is CASSPPWGAGYNEQFF. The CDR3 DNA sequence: TGTGCCAGCTCACCACCCTGGGGGGCAGGGTACAATGAGCAGTTCTTC.

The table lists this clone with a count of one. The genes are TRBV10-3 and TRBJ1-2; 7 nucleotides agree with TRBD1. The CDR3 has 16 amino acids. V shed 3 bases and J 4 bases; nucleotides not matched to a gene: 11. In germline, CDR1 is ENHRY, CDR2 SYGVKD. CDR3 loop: CAISERQGESAYGYTF. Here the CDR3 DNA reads TGTGCCATCAGTGAACGTCAGGGGGAGAGCGCCTATGGCTACACCTTC.

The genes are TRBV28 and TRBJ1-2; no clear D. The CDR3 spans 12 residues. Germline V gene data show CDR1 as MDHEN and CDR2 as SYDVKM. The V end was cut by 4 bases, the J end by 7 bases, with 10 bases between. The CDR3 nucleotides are TGTGCCAGCAGTTCGGACGCTCTTGGCTACACCTTC. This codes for CASSSDALGYTF.

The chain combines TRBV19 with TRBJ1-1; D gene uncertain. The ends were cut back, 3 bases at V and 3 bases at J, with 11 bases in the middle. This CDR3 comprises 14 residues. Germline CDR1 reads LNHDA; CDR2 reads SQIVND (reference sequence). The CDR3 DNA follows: TGTGCCAGTAGTATTAGGGCTGGGGACACTGAAGCTTTCTTT. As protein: CASSIRAGDTEAFF. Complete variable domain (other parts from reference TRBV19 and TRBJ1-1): DGGITQSPKYLFRKEGQNVTLSCEQNLNHDAMYWYRQDPGQGLRLIYYSQIVNDFQKGDIAEGYSVSREKKESFPLTVTSAQKNPTAFYLCASSIRAGDTEAFFGQGTRLTVV.